This T cell receptor (beta chain) was sequenced during a study of cytomegalovirus exposure and HLA in healthy donors. Study results and caveats: Judged likely to be a sequencing artifact was a cluster of highly shared sequence variants.

Concerning this clone: Its antigen is unknown.

PCR primers comprised 60 Vbeta and 13 Jbeta primers. Repertoires were generated with immunoSEQ multiplex PCR, while TCRdb's copy carries only in-frame clones and drops some. Of about 140,000 clones detected, roughly three quarters appear once; the ten largest clones hold under 4.5%. This receptor was taken from a man aged 18-30 years in good health and CMV-seronegative. The sequenced sample consisted of PBMCs.

The CDR3 loop is CASSEDVTGFYEQYF. CDR3 bases: TGTGCCAGCAGTGAAGACGTGACAGGGTTCTACGAGCAGTACTTC. The chain employs TRBV6-1 and TRBJ2-7; 7 bases agree with TRBD1. The V gene's germline CDR1 is MNHNS and CDR2 SASEGT. J was trimmed by 3 bases and V by 1 base; bases with no gene match: 6. The CDR3 is 15 amino acids.